These T cell receptor beta chains were read from a single sample in a study of shared clonotypes between healthy human individuals. Assay: immunoSEQ multiplex PCR; the TCRdb copy retains only in-frame clones and omits some. The table has over a million clones, approximately 76% seen once. Sample: memory CD4+ T cells sorted from blood. These receptors originate from a man between 18 and 29 years old in good health. The CDR3 runs from the conserved cysteine through the conserved F or W. A D gene is named only where the DNA matches it firmly. Clone size appears in some rows only: once, few, many, or a class for an expanded clone.

V gene,clone size,J gene,D gene,CDR3 protein,CDR3 DNA
TRBV27,.,TRBJ1-2,.,CASRNRTGFGGYGYTF,TGTGCCAGCAGGAATAGAACAGGGTTTGGAGGCTATGGCTACACCTTC
TRBV18,few,TRBJ2-1,.,CASSPPFGTSSYNEQFF,TGTGCCAGCTCACCACCATTCGGGACCAGCTCCTACAATGAGCAGTTCTTC
TRBV5-4,.,TRBJ2-2,TRBD1,CASSPDRVITGELFF,TGTGCCAGCAGCCCGGACAGGGTCATTACCGGGGAGCTGTTTTTT
TRBV5-1,.,TRBJ2-6,.,CASSQEPSGANVLTF,TGCGCCAGCAGCCAAGAACCTAGTGGGGCCAACGTCCTGACTTTC
TRBV7-2,few,TRBJ2-7,.,CASSLAGFDEQYF,TGTGCCAGCAGCTTAGCAGGGTTCGACGAGCAGTACTTC
TRBV10-1,.,TRBJ1-4,TRBD1,CASSESGTGNEKLFF,TGCGCCAGCAGTGAGTCGGGGACAGGGAATGAAAAACTGTTTTTT
TRBV19,.,TRBJ1-2,.,CASSPGRDLNYGYTF,TGTGCCAGTAGTCCAGGACGGGACCTTAACTATGGCTACACCTTC
TRBV10-1,.,TRBJ2-5,.,CASSESAGQETQYF,TGCGCCAGCAGTGAGTCGGCAGGGCAAGAGACCCAGTACTTC
TRBV2,.,TRBJ1-5,.,CASSSPRRDQPQHF,TGTGCCAGCAGTTCCCCCAGGAGGGATCAGCCCCAGCATTTT
TRBV7-2,.,TRBJ1-2,.,CASSLKWGTGGYTF,TGTGCCAGCAGCTTAAAATGGGGGACTGGTGGCTACACCTTC
TRBV7-3,.,TRBJ2-5,.,CASRGIGETQYF,TGTGCCAGCAGGGGCATCGGAGAGACCCAGTACTTC
TRBV5-1,.,TRBJ1-4,.,CASMKEPTNEKLFF,TGCGCCAGCATGAAGGAGCCAACTAATGAAAAACTGTTTTTT
TRBV9,once,TRBJ2-7,TRBD2,CASSAGLAEIYEQYF,TGTGCCAGCAGCGCCGGACTAGCGGAGATTTACGAGCAGTACTTC
TRBV18,once,TRBJ1-4,.,CASSPPQSIMGEKLFF,TGTGCCAGCTCACCTCCGCAGTCGATTATGGGTGAAAAACTGTTTTTT
TRBV7-9,.,TRBJ2-5,.,CASSFEGSQYF,TGTGCCAGCAGCTTCGAGGGATCCCAGTACTTC
TRBV7-8,.,TRBJ2-7,.,CASRDGRTYEQYF,TGTGCCAGCAGGGACGGACGAACCTACGAGCAGTACTTC
TRBV5-1,.,TRBJ1-4,.,CASGPGYANEKLFF,TGCGCCAGCGGCCCAGGGTACGCTAATGAAAAACTGTTTTTT
TRBV10-3,.,TRBJ1-1,.,CAISARQMNTEAFF,TGTGCCATCAGTGCTAGACAGATGAACACTGAAGCTTTCTTT
TRBV7-6,.,TRBJ2-7,.,CASSPSPSGTYEQYF,TGTGCCAGCAGCCCTTCTCCTTCCGGGACCTACGAGCAGTACTTC
TRBV6-5,.,TRBJ1-1,.,CATKRGGMNTEAFF,TGTGCCACCAAGCGGGGAGGGATGAACACTGAAGCTTTCTTT
TRBV6-6,.,TRBJ1-2,.,CASSYGETNVDQF,TGTGCCAGCAGTTACGGGGAAACAAATGTTGACCAGTTC
TRBV7-8,.,TRBJ2-1,TRBD2,CASSLPREGLAGGPYNEQFF,TGTGCCAGCAGCTTACCCCGGGAAGGACTAGCGGGAGGTCCCTACAATGAGCAGTTCTTC
TRBV5-4,.,TRBJ2-3,.,CASSLDQGTADTQYF,TGTGCCAGCAGCTTGGACCAGGGGACGGCAGATACGCAGTATTTT
TRBV9,.,TRBJ2-3,TRBD2,CASSVGAGGPTDTQYF,TGTGCCAGCAGCGTAGGAGCGGGAGGGCCGACAGATACGCAGTATTTT
TRBV5-1,.,TRBJ2-1,TRBD2,CASSLMTSGGFNEQFF,TGCGCCAGCAGCTTGATGACTAGCGGGGGGTTCAATGAGCAGTTCTTC
TRBV10-1,few,TRBJ1-4,.,CASSPGLGEKLFF,TGCGCCAGCAGTCCGGGGCTCGGTGAAAAACTGTTTTTT
TRBV30,.,TRBJ2-1,TRBD2,CAWNWGGNNNEQFF,TGTGCCTGGAATTGGGGGGGGAACAACAATGAGCAGTTCTTC
TRBV12-2,.,TRBJ2-7,.,CASRLVASPILCLF,TGTGCAAGTCGCTTAGTAGCCAGCCCGATCCTCTGCCTTTTC
TRBV18,many,TRBJ2-2,TRBD1,CASSLATGVNTGELFF,TGTGCCAGCTCACTCGCGACAGGGGTGAACACCGGGGAGCTGTTTTTT
TRBV19,.,TRBJ2-3,TRBD2,CASSIVASGRVTDTQYF,TGTGCCAGTAGTATAGTGGCCAGCGGGAGAGTCACAGATACGCAGTATTTT
TRBV27,.,TRBJ1-5,.,CASSLWGDGQPQHF,TGTGCCAGCAGTTTATGGGGGGACGGTCAGCCCCAGCATTTT
TRBV28,.,TRBJ2-2,.,CASKLGGTLNTGELFF,TGTGCCAGCAAGTTGGGAGGGACATTAAACACCGGGGAGCTGTTTTTT
TRBV19,.,TRBJ1-5,.,CASKGQFSNQPQHF,TGTGCCAGTAAAGGGCAGTTTAGCAATCAGCCCCAGCATTTT
TRBV6-5,.,TRBJ1-6,TRBD1,CATQQGVSGSPLHF,TGTGCCACCCAACAGGGGGTATCGGGTTCACCCCTCCACTTT
TRBV6-5,.,TRBJ2-3,.,CASSYSGGSNPDTQYF,TGTGCCAGCAGTTACTCCGGGGGTTCAAATCCAGATACGCAGTATTTT
TRBV5-1,.,TRBJ1-6,.,CASREGDYNSPLHF,TGCGCCAGCAGGGAGGGAGACTATAATTCACCCCTCCACTTT
TRBV7-2,.,TRBJ2-2,.,CASSPRATGELFF,TGTGCCAGCAGCCCAAGGGCTACCGGGGAGCTGTTTTTT
TRBV11-2,few,TRBJ1-1,.,CASSPTNNAEAFF,TGTGCCAGCAGCCCGACAAATAACGCTGAAGCTTTCTTT
TRBV27,.,TRBJ1-2,.,CASSLKQGHGYTF,TGTGCCAGCAGTTTAAAACAGGGTCATGGCTACACCTTC
TRBV11-2,.,TRBJ2-6,.,CASSTQGYSGANVLTF,TGTGCCAGCAGTACTCAGGGGTACTCTGGGGCCAACGTCCTGACTTTC
TRBV7-8,.,TRBJ2-1,TRBD2,CASSTRLAGSSYNEQFF,TGTGCCAGCAGCACCCGACTAGCGGGTAGCTCCTACAATGAGCAGTTCTTC
TRBV18,.,TRBJ2-7,TRBD2,CASSPGASGSYEQYF,TGTGCCAGCTCACCGGGGGCTAGCGGGTCCTACGAGCAGTACTTC
TRBV28,.,TRBJ1-5,TRBD1,CASSLPTGLEQPQHF,TGTGCCAGCAGTTTGCCGACAGGGTTGGAACAGCCCCAGCATTTT
TRBV7-6,.,TRBJ2-2,TRBD2,CASSLEAGVELFF,TGTGCCAGCAGCTTAGAGGCGGGGGTGGAGCTGTTTTTT
TRBV11-1,.,TRBJ2-3,.,CASSSGGTQVTQYF,TGTGCCAGCAGCTCTGGTGGGACTCAGGTTACGCAGTATTTT
TRBV10-2,once,TRBJ2-5,TRBD2,CASGKRDGQETQYF,TGCGCCAGCGGCAAGCGGGACGGTCAAGAGACCCAGTACTTC
TRBV5-1,.,TRBJ1-3,.,CASSLEGNSGNTIYF,TGCGCCAGCAGCTTGGAGGGAAACTCTGGAAACACCATATATTTT
TRBV7-6,.,TRBJ1-4,.,CASSLRGVSEKLFF,TGTGCCAGCAGTCTGCGGGGGGTTAGCGAAAAACTGTTTTTT
TRBV6-6,.,TRBJ2-2,.,CASSGQNTGELFF,TGTGCCAGCAGCGGACAGAACACCGGGGAGCTGTTTTTT
TRBV5-8,.,TRBJ1-2,TRBD1,CASSDRGGDYGYTF,TGTGCCAGCAGTGACAGGGGAGGTGACTATGGCTACACCTTC
TRBV5-1,few,TRBJ2-3,TRBD1,CASSPGQGVSSTDTQYF,TGCGCCAGCAGCCCAGGACAGGGGGTTTCTAGCACAGATACGCAGTATTTT
TRBV9,.,TRBJ2-1,TRBD2,CASTKLGLAANEQFF,TGTGCCAGCACCAAGTTGGGACTAGCGGCCAATGAGCAGTTCTTC
TRBV19,few,TRBJ1-1,TRBD1,CASKTGKVGMNTEAFF,TGTGCCAGTAAGACAGGGAAGGTCGGTATGAACACTGAAGCTTTCTTT
TRBV10-3,.,TRBJ2-3,TRBD1,CAISRDSSTDTQYF,TGTGCCATCAGTCGGGACAGTAGCACAGATACGCAGTATTTT
TRBV4-1,once,TRBJ2-7,.,CASSQAQGGSYEQYF,TGCGCCAGCAGCCAAGCTCAGGGGGGCTCCTACGAGCAGTACTTC
TRBV5-1,once,TRBJ1-4,TRBD1,CASSTSGGFGNEKLFF,TGCGCCAGCAGCACATCAGGGGGCTTTGGTAATGAAAAACTGTTTTTT
TRBV5-1,.,TRBJ1-2,.,CASSLEGANYGYTF,TGCGCCAGCAGCTTGGAAGGGGCTAACTATGGCTACACCTTC